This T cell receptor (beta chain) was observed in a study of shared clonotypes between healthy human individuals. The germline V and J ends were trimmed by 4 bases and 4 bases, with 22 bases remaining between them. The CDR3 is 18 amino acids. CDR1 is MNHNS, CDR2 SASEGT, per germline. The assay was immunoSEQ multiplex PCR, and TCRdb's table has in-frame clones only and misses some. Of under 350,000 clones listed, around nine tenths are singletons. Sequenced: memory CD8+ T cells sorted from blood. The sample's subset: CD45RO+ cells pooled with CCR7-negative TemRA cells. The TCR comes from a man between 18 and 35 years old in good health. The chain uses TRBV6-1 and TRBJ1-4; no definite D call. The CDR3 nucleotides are TGTGCCAGCAGTGGCGCCAGGTTTTTTTCACTGGTTAATGAAAAACTGTTTTTT. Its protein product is CASSGARFFSLVNEKLFF.